This is a list of T cell receptor beta chains from one sample in a study of graft-versus-host responses after intestinal transplantation. Clones were read by immunoSEQ multiplex PCR, and TCRdb kept only the in-frame ones, dropping some. In the table there are around 30,000 clones, approximately 93% of which are singletons. The material sequenced was PBMCs, taken approximately ten weeks after intestinal transplant. All receptors derive from a human patient who received an intestinal transplant, so some T cells may come from the graft donor. Both conserved end residues are part of each CDR3. D genes are given only for firm matches. The size field is filled for only some rows; it gives once, few, many or a size class.

j_call v_call d_call clone_size cdr3_aa cdr3_nt
TRBJ2-3 TRBV6-6 TRBD1 . CASSSTGTGSADTQYF TGTGCCAGCAGTTCGACCGGGACAGGGTCGGCAGATACGCAGTATTTT
TRBJ2-2 TRBV4-2 TRBD2 . CASSQDRYLRGKNTGELFF TGTGCCAGCAGCCAAGATCGGTATTTGCGGGGGAAAAACACCGGGGAGCTGTTTTTT
TRBJ1-1 TRBV27 . . CASSLMDRNTEAFF TGTGCCAGCAGTTTAATGGACAGGAACACTGAAGCTTTCTTT
TRBJ1-6 TRBV4-3 . . CASSQEVASPLHF TGCGCCAGCAGCCAAGAAGTCGCATCACCCCTCCACTTT
TRBJ1-1 TRBV6-1 TRBD1 . CASIVRTGDFEAFF TGTGCCAGCATTGTAAGGACAGGGGATTTTGAAGCTTTCTTT
TRBJ2-1 TRBV19 TRBD2 once CASSTGTSTYNEQFF TGTGCCAGTAGTACCGGGACTAGCACATACAATGAGCAGTTCTTC
TRBJ1-5 TRBV4-1 TRBD1 . CASSLTGYSSNQPQHF TGCGCCAGCAGCCTGACAGGGTACTCTAGCAATCAGCCCCAGCATTTT
TRBJ1-2 TRBV2 TRBD1 . CASSEIAYRGGYTF TGTGCCAGCAGTGAAATTGCCTACAGGGGTGGCTACACCTTC
TRBJ2-2 TRBV4-2 TRBD2 . CASRLAGGTGELFF TGTGCCAGCCGACTAGCGGGGGGAACCGGGGAGCTGTTTTTT
TRBJ1-2 TRBV7-9 . . CASSLGLSGYYGYTF TGTGCCAGCAGCTTAGGGTTGTCAGGGTACTATGGCTACACCTTC
TRBJ2-6 TRBV21-1 . . CASPCRTGPSGANVLTF TGTGCCAGCCCCTGCCGGACAGGGCCCTCTGGGGCCAACGTCCTGACTTTC
TRBJ2-1 TRBV29-1 TRBD2 once CSVEVVAGAVVKSSYNEQFF TGCAGCGTTGAAGTTGTAGCGGGAGCAGTTGTAAAGAGCTCCTACAATGAGCAGTTCTTC
TRBJ1-2 TRBV14 . . CASSQGYYGYTF TGTGCCAGCAGCCAAGGTTACTATGGCTACACCTTC
TRBJ1-1 TRBV4-1 . . CASSQVVLKNGTEAFF TGCGCCAGCAGCCAAGTTGTGCTAAAGAACGGCACTGAAGCTTTCTTT
TRBJ2-1 TRBV7-6 TRBD2 . CASSLEALSGGEEQFF TGTGCCAGCAGCTTAGAGGCACTCTCGGGGGGGGAAGAGCAGTTCTTC
TRBJ1-5 TRBV5-6 . . CASSLAGGWGQPQHF TGTGCCAGCAGCTTGGCCGGGGGGTGGGGTCAGCCCCAGCATTTT
TRBJ2-7 TRBV2 . . CASSEGYEQYF TGTGCCAGCAGTGAAGGCTACGAGCAGTACTTC
TRBJ1-3 TRBV5-6 . . CASSLVGISGNTIYF TGTGCCAGCAGCTTGGTAGGGATCTCTGGAAACACCATATATTTT
TRBJ1-3 TRBV7-2 . . CASSFFSGAGNTIYF TGTGCCAGCAGCTTTTTTTCAGGGGCTGGAAACACCATATATTTT
TRBJ2-3 TRBV30 TRBD2 . CAWMVLAGGTDTQYF TGTGCCTGGATGGTACTAGCGGGGGGCACAGATACGCAGTATTTT
TRBJ2-5 TRBV9 . . CASSQTGLRETQYF TGTGCCAGCAGCCAAACGGGGCTAAGAGAGACCCAGTACTTC
TRBJ2-1 TRBV4-3 . once CASSSGSYNEQFF TGCGCCAGCAGCTCAGGATCGTACAATGAGCAGTTCTTC
TRBJ1-4 TRBV6-5 . . CASSPSGDTEKLFF TGTGCCAGCAGTCCGTCAGGGGATACGGAAAAACTGTTTTTT
TRBJ1-1 TRBV7-2 . . CASSFTENTEAFF TGTGCCAGCAGCTTTACAGAGAACACTGAAGCTTTCTTT
TRBJ1-1 TRBV27 . . CASSWGELNTEAFF TGTGCCAGCAGTTGGGGGGAACTGAACACTGAAGCTTTCTTT
TRBJ2-1 TRBV5-4 . . CASSSNSLPLNEQFF TGTGCCAGCAGCTCGAACAGTCTACCGCTCAATGAGCAGTTCTTC
TRBJ1-2 TRBV27 . . CASSPTGSLSYGYTF TGTGCCAGCAGCCCCACAGGGAGTTTAAGTTATGGCTACACCTTC
TRBJ2-7 TRBV6-6 TRBD1 . CASSDQDRGLREQYF TGTGCCAGCAGTGATCAGGACAGGGGGCTGCGCGAGCAGTACTTC
TRBJ2-1 TRBV6-1 . . CASVTGEWLEQFF TGTGCCAGCGTTACGGGAGAATGGCTTGAGCAGTTCTTC
TRBJ1-2 TRBV16 . . CASSLGDYGGYTF TGTGCCAGCAGTTTGGGTGACTATGGAGGCTACACCTTC
TRBJ1-6 TRBV27 . . CASSAYHQGSSSPLHF TGTGCCAGCAGTGCATACCATCAGGGATCGAGTTCACCCCTCCACTTT
TRBJ1-3 TRBV29-1 TRBD1 few CSVEGTGGVRAGNTIYF TGCAGCGTTGAAGGGACAGGGGGCGTGAGGGCTGGAAACACCATATATTTT
TRBJ1-5 TRBV30 . . CAWSVRSNQPQHF TGTGCCTGGAGTGTACGCAGCAATCAGCCCCAGCATTTT
TRBJ2-2 TRBV27 . once CASSYSSGGELFF TGTGCCAGCAGCTACTCTTCGGGGGGGGAGCTGTTTTTT
TRBJ1-1 TRBV27 . . CASSLGPGTEAFF TGTGCCAGCAGTTTAGGTCCGGGAACTGAAGCTTTCTTT
TRBJ1-5 TRBV29-1 . . CSVGQGYNQPQHF TGCAGCGTTGGTCAGGGTTACAATCAGCCCCAGCATTTT
TRBJ2-1 TRBV11-1 . once CASSLGLANEQFF TGTGCCAGCAGCTTAGGGCTAGCCAATGAGCAGTTCTTC
TRBJ2-1 TRBV6-6 TRBD2 . CASSYPSGRRNEQFF TGTGCCAGCAGTTACCCTAGCGGGAGACGGAATGAGCAGTTCTTC